The T cell receptor (beta chain) under discussion was sequenced for a study of beta chain features in type 1 diabetes. This clone was found a few times. Expressed TCRB transcripts were sequenced after all isolated RNA was converted to cDNA. The repertoire was sequenced with immunoSEQ multiplex PCR; TCRdb's copy has only in-frame clones and lacks some. Of approximately 160,000 clones listed, less than 9.5% were seen once; the top ten hold about 2.1%. V gave up 3 bases and J gave up 3 bases; unmatched junction bases: 2. Per the germline V gene, CDR1 is KGHSH and CDR2 is LQKENI. This CDR3 is 13 amino acids long.

Sequenced sample: central memory CD4+ T cells from blood. The chain links TRBV18 to TRBJ2-7, with 7 nucleotides matching TRBD2. The TCR sequence derives from a woman aged 18-30 years in good health. The CDR3 region has the DNA TGTGCCAGCTCACCCGCTAGCGGCTACGAGCAGTACTTC. It specifies CASSPASGYEQYF.